The next 6 T cell receptor beta chains were all read from a single sample in a study of T cell repertoires in cytomegalovirus infection. TCRdb re-derived calls from the reads in MiXCR, one entry per CDR3 protein. The sample lists 680,000 or so distinct CDR3 sequences, 35% occurring once. The material sequenced was PBMCs. The origin of the receptors is a human donor in good health (CMV status not recorded). Some clones in this sample may be carry-over from other donors' samples.

This chain connects TRBV20-1 to TRBJ1-3; D perhaps matches TRBD1 (5 bases). Trimming stripped 5 bases from V and 0 bases from J, with 14 bases between. The CDR3 totals 15 residues. Germline V CDR1 and CDR2: DFQATT, SNEGSKA (reference sequence). CDR3 nucleotide sequence: TGCAGTGCTCTCCGGGGCGGGAGCTCTGGAAACACCATATATTTT. This codes for CSALRGGSSGNTIYF.

The V call is TRBV7-6, the J call TRBJ2-5, with 7 bases fitting TRBD1. This CDR3 is built from 13 residues. In germline, CDR1 is SGHVS, CDR2 FNYEAQ. The V segment lost 5 bases and the J segment 3 bases; nucleotides outside the gene matches: 3. The CDR3 DNA sequence: TGTGCCAGCAGCCGGGACAGAAAAGAGACCCAGTACTTC. Its translation: CASSRDRKETQYF.

V and J are TRBV2 and TRBJ2-4; tentative D call: TRBD1 (6 bases). Germline CDR1 SNHLY, CDR2 FYNNEI. The CDR3 sequence is 13 residues long. The ends were cut back, 8 bases at V and 3 bases at J, with 11 bases in the middle. CDR3 in DNA: TGTGCCAGCGGGCCAGGGGACAAAAACATTCAGTACTTC. Amino acid sequence: CASGPGDKNIQYF.

This clonotype appeared many times. The rearrangement links TRBV7-3 to TRBJ1-1; D perhaps matches TRBD1 (6 bases). Germline values: CDR1 SGHTA, CDR2 FQGTGA. The length of the CDR3 is 14 residues. Trimming removed 2 bases from V and 1 base from J, with 8 bases in between. CDR3 loop: CASSLQGSNTEAFF. The CDR3 DNA follows: TGTGCCAGCAGCTTACAGGGGTCGAACACTGAAGCTTTCTTT.

The V call is TRBV6-1, the J call TRBJ1-4, with a possible D match to TRBD1 (6 bases). Germline values: CDR1 MNHNS, CDR2 SASEGT. This CDR3 spans 12 amino acids. V lost 7 bases to trimming and J lost 7 bases, with 10 bases between them. CDR3 coding DNA: TGTGCCAGCAACAGGGCTAGTGAAAAACTGTTTTTT. It specifies CASNRASEKLFF.

This clonotype was picked up many times. V is TRBV7-2 and J is TRBJ1-6; a weak D match, TRBD1 (6 bases). V lost 1 base and J lost 10, with 11 bases in between. Germline-derived CDR1 and CDR2 are SGHTA and FQGNSA. The CDR3 extends over 14 amino acids. The CDR3: CASSLEDRSSPLHF. DNA of the CDR3: TGTGCCAGCAGCTTAGAGGACAGAAGCTCACCCCTCCACTTT.